This T cell receptor (beta chain) was observed in a study of T cells in Graves' hyperthyroidism and ophthalmopathy. Looking at the study overall: The initial diagnosis was the point when peripheral blood was collected, ahead of any treatment.

Criteria for exclusion of patients were uncontrolled infection, other autoimmune disease, pregnancy or lactation. PBMCs were collected from a 10 ml volume of fresh peripheral blood. Only a few counts were recorded for this clonotype. Authors of the study amplified TCR beta CDR3 regions from RNA transcripts. HTBI primers were employed in a first-round RT-PCR of the TCR CDR3. TCRdb reprocessed the multiplex PCR reads via MiXCR and lists one record per CDR3 protein. The sample carries approximately 400,000 distinct CDR3 sequences, less than 20% recorded once. The germline V gene encodes CDR1 SEHNR and CDR2 FQNEAQ (reference sequence). V was cut by 1 base and J by 8 bases, with 11 bases left in between. The length of the CDR3 is 13 residues.

The sequence came from a woman younger than 35 with Graves' hyperthyroidism. The sequenced sample was blood. The chain has TRBV7-9 and TRBJ1-2; a possible D gene is TRBD1 (6 bases). In DNA form, the CDR3 reads TGTGCCAGCAGCTTAGGAGGGGGTAGCGGCTACACCTTC. Translated: CASSLGGGSGYTF.